Below, 25 T cell receptor beta chains from the same sample are listed, as sequenced in a study of T cell repertoires in cytomegalovirus infection. From the reads, TCRdb called clonotypes with MiXCR, one entry per CDR3 protein. The table has around 170,000 distinct CDR3 sequences, roughly a sixth seen once. The source material was CD8+ T cells from PBMCs. These receptors all come from a human donor in good health (CMV status not recorded). Some clones in this sample may be carry-over from other donors' samples.

This clonotype showed up just a few times. The CDR3 spells CASSQDATSDYGYTF. In DNA form, the CDR3 reads TGCGCCAGCAGCCAAGACGCAACTTCTGACTATGGCTACACCTTC. The chain employs TRBV4-1 and TRBJ1-2; D is undetermined. V lost 0 bases, J lost 3 bases, and 11 bases lay in between. The CDR3 has 15 residues. The germline V gene has CDR1 MGHRA and CDR2 YSYEKL.

This chain links TRBV12-3 or TRBV12-4 with TRBJ2-7, with 10 bases fitting TRBD1. V lost 5 bases and J lost 6; bases outside the gene matches: 10. This CDR3 spans 15 amino acids. The CDR3 is CASSILRDRGIEQYF. CDR3 DNA sequence: TGTGCCAGCAGTATACTCCGGGACAGGGGCATCGAGCAGTACTTC.

The chain combines TRBV7-8 with TRBJ2-7; D is ambiguous. CDR3 size: 13 residues. Germline V CDR1 and CDR2: SGHVS, FQNEAQ. V was cut by 0 bases and J by 6 bases, with 9 bases left in between. CDR3 sequence reads: CASSLASPPEQYF. CDR3 DNA sequence: TGTGCCAGCAGCTTAGCTTCTCCCCCCGAGCAGTACTTC.

The rearrangement uses TRBV7-2 and TRBJ1-1; 7 nucleotides match TRBD1. Losses at the gene ends were 2 bases for V and 0 bases for J; bases not matched to a gene: 3. The CDR3 has 15 amino acids. Per the germline V gene, CDR1 is SGHTA and CDR2 is FQGNSA. As DNA, the CDR3 is TGTGCCAGCAGCTTATGGGACAGCATGAACACTGAAGCTTTCTTT. Protein product: CASSLWDSMNTEAFF.

The chain carries TRBV28 and TRBJ2-2; 7 bases agree with TRBD2. The CDR3 contains 13 residues. Germline loops: CDR1 MDHEN, CDR2 SYDVKM. V shed 7 bases, J shed 6 bases, and the junction held 5 bases outside the gene matches. CDR3 residues: CASTPGGAGELFF. For the CDR3, the DNA is TGTGCCAGCACCCCGGGGGGTGCCGGGGAGCTGTTTTTT.

This clonotype has at least ten counts. The chain joins TRBV7-2 to TRBJ2-3; D unresolved. V dropped 3 bases and J dropped 0 bases, with 10 bases sitting between them. The CDR3 has 15 residues. In germline, CDR1 is SGHTA, CDR2 FQGNSA. CDR3 protein: CASSFSRLSTDTQYF. Written as DNA, the CDR3 is TGTGCCAGCAGCTTCTCCCGATTAAGCACAGATACGCAGTATTTT.

This clonotype was detected only once. This chain uses TRBV28 with TRBJ2-1; D is tentatively TRBD1 or TRBD2 (5 bases each). The CDR3 covers 14 residues. Germline-derived CDR1 and CDR2 are MDHEN and SYDVKM. The germline V and J ends were trimmed by 4 bases and 5 bases, with 12 bases remaining between them. CDR3 nucleotide sequence: TGTGCCAGCAGTTCTAGAGGGGATCACAATGAGCAGTTCTTC. It yields the protein CASSSRGDHNEQFF.

V and J are TRBV7-2 and TRBJ1-1; possibly TRBD1 for D (5 bases). The CDR3 has 13 residues. Germline V gene sequence: CDR1 SGHTA, CDR2 FQGNSA. V lost 5 bases and J 8 bases, leaving 15 bases between the germline ends. The CDR3 is CASSLVPPGEAFF. In nucleotides, the CDR3 is TGTGCCAGCAGCCTCGTCCCGCCAGGGGAAGCTTTCTTT.

The V call is TRBV29-1, the J call TRBJ2-5, with a possible D match to TRBD2 (6 bases). The length of the CDR3 is 17 residues. Germline CDR1 SQVTM, CDR2 ANQGSEA. V lost 0 bases, J lost 2 bases, and 19 bases lay in between. The CDR3 is CSVEDPSRGGWQETQYF. The CDR3 DNA is TGCAGCGTTGAAGATCCCTCCAGAGGAGGGTGGCAAGAGACCCAGTACTTC.

This clonotype is a singleton in its sample. The chain joins TRBV28 to TRBJ1-1, with D unresolved. V was clipped by 11 bases and J by 8 bases, with 12 bases between them. Germline CDR1 is MDHEN and CDR2 is SYDVKM. CDR3 length: 10 residues. CDR3 protein: CAAGISEAFF. The CDR3 DNA follows: TGTGCCGCCGGGATCTCGGAAGCTTTCTTT.

This chain joins TRBV6-2 or TRBV6-3 and TRBJ2-1; 12 bases match TRBD2. With V trimmed by 5 bases and J by 8 bases, 7 bases remained unmatched. This CDR3 is built from 15 residues. Per germline, CDR1 MNHEY and CDR2 SVGEGT. CDR3 DNA sequence: TGTGCCAGCAGTCTGACTAGCGGGAGAGGAGATGAGCAGTTCTTC. Translating it yields CASSLTSGRGDEQFF.

CDR3 sequence (DNA): TGCGCCAGCAGCCCGGACCTTTACACAGATACGCAGTATTTT. It specifies CASSPDLYTDTQYF. The chain uses TRBV5-1 and TRBJ2-3; D not resolved. Trimming shortened V by 4 bases and J by 2 bases, and 11 bases separated the two germline ends. The CDR3 extends over 14 amino acids. Germline CDR1 SGHRS, CDR2 YFSETQ.

This clonotype occurred a few times. Here the CDR3 reads CASSWSGKTQYF. The CDR3 DNA follows: TGTGCCAGCAGTTGGAGCGGAAAGACCCAGTACTTC. The J gene is TRBJ2-5, the V gene TRBV28; D possibly corresponds to TRBD2 (5 bases). The CDR3 is made up of 12 amino acids. CDR1 is MDHEN, CDR2 SYDVKM, per germline. V lost 4 bases to trimming and J lost 6 bases, with 9 bases between them. Full variable domain (remainder filled in from reference TRBV28 and TRBJ2-5): DVKVTQSSRYLVKRTGEKVFLECVQDMDHENMFWYRQDPGLGLRLIYFSYDVKMKEKGDIPEGYSVSREKKERFSLILESASTNQTSMYLCASSWSGKTQYFGPGTRLLVL.

This clonotype appeared a few times. The chain combines TRBV12-3 or TRBV12-4 with TRBJ1-1; TRBD1 might be the D (5 bases). The CDR3 runs 14 residues. V dropped 1 base and J dropped 4 bases, with 10 bases sitting between them. CDR3 loop: CASSLVVRGTEAFF. CDR3 coding DNA: TGTGCCAGCAGTTTAGTGGTAAGGGGCACTGAAGCTTTCTTT.

This clonotype was found once. This rearrangement joins TRBV7-9 to TRBJ2-1, with TRBD2 matching over 12 bases. V was clipped by 5 bases and J by 8 bases; unmatched bases: 4. Looked up from germline, CDR1 is SEHNR and CDR2 is FQNEAQ (reference sequence). This CDR3 is built from 14 residues. CDR3 bases: TGTGCCAGCAGCACTAGCGGGGGGCTAGATGAGCAGTTCTTC. Protein product: CASSTSGGLDEQFF.

Details on this clonotype: A read error may explain this, as a much larger clone is one base away. This chain connects TRBV7-3 to TRBJ2-3, with a weak D call TRBD2 (6 bases). V lost 5 bases, J lost 2 bases, and 17 bases lay in between. The CDR3 runs to 16 residues. From germline, CDR1 is SGHTA and CDR2 FQGTGA. CDR3 bases: TGTGCCAGCAGCACTCCCACTAGCAGTTACACAGATACGCAGTATTTT. This sequence encodes CASSTPTSSYTDTQYF.

V and J are TRBV29-1 and TRBJ2-7, with 9 bases fitting TRBD2. The CDR3 contains 12 residues. Germline V lookup: CDR1 SQVTM, CDR2 ANQGSEA. V was clipped by 8 bases and J by 5 bases; unmatched bases: 7. CDR3 protein: CSISGRTDEQYF. CDR3 DNA sequence: TGCAGCATCAGCGGGAGGACGGACGAGCAGTACTTC.

This clonotype has only a few counts. The V gene is TRBV28, the J gene TRBJ2-3, with TRBD2 identical over 13 bases. J lost 2 bases, V lost 4 bases, and 9 bases had no gene match. The V gene's germline CDR1 is MDHEN and CDR2 SYDVKM. The length of the CDR3 is 18 residues. The CDR3 loop is CASSWRGTSGTDTDTQYF. CDR3 DNA sequence: TGTGCCAGCAGTTGGCGGGGGACTAGCGGGACTGACACAGATACGCAGTATTTT.

Concerning this clonotype itself: It may be a read error: a sequence one base away is much more abundant. The J gene is TRBJ2-7, the V gene TRBV28; D possibly corresponds to TRBD2 (5 bases). V was pared by 8 bases and J by 3 bases, with 17 bases between. Germline V gives CDR1 MDHEN, CDR2 SYDVKM. The CDR3 is 14 residues long. As DNA, the CDR3 is TGTGCCAGCCGTGGGTGGAGGCCCCTCTACGAGCAGTACTTC. The encoded protein is CASRGWRPLYEQYF.

The genes are TRBV12-3 or TRBV12-4 and TRBJ2-1, with D hard to call. The V end was cut by 6 bases, the J end by 3 bases, with 9 bases between. The CDR3 runs 13 residues. The CDR3 loop reads CASSYTNYNEQFF. Written as DNA, the CDR3 is TGTGCCAGCAGCTACACAAACTACAATGAGCAGTTCTTC.

This clonotype has a handful of counts. This chain joins TRBV7-8 and TRBJ2-2, with 7 bases aligning to TRBD1. Germline values: CDR1 SGHVS, CDR2 FQNEAQ. After removal of 0 bases from V and 3 bases from J, the junction contained 7 bases not matched to a gene. The length of the CDR3 is 17 residues. As DNA, the CDR3 is TGTGCCAGCAGCTTAGCCAAGACAGGGTATTACACCGGGGAGCTGTTTTTT. This codes for CASSLAKTGYYTGELFF.

The CDR3 loop is CASSAGETYGYTF. The CDR3 DNA reads as TGTGCCAGCAGTGCAGGGGAGACCTATGGCTACACCTTC. This rearrangement joins TRBV7-8 to TRBJ1-2; a weak D match, TRBD1 (6 bases). This CDR3 is built from 13 residues. The germline gives CDR1 SGHVS, CDR2 FQNEAQ. The V end was cut by 6 bases, the J end by 4 bases, with 12 bases between.

This clonotype was seen ten or more times. This chain joins TRBV12-3 or TRBV12-4 and TRBJ1-5; D may be TRBD1 (5 bases). This CDR3 has 14 residues. The germline V and J ends were trimmed by 5 bases and 4 bases, with 12 bases remaining between them. The CDR3 DNA reads as TGTGCCAGCAGTCTAAGCGGGGGGAATCAGCCCCAGCATTTT. It codes for CASSLSGGNQPQHF.

The J gene is TRBJ1-1, the V gene TRBV6-2 or TRBV6-3, with a possible D match to TRBD1 (6 bases). The V end was cut by 5 bases, the J end by 4 bases, with 14 bases between. This CDR3 contains 14 residues. The V gene's germline CDR1 is MNHEY and CDR2 SVGEGT. The CDR3 sequence: CASSPPTGPTEAFF. CDR3 sequence (DNA): TGTGCCAGCAGTCCGCCGACAGGCCCCACTGAAGCTTTCTTT.

The chain joins TRBV7-2 to TRBJ2-1; possible D gene TRBD1, 6 bases. This CDR3 spans 12 amino acids. The germline CDR1 and CDR2 sequences are SGHTA and FQGNSA. The germline V and J ends were trimmed by 5 bases and 9 bases, with 11 bases remaining between them. Here the CDR3 reads CASSRPGAEQFF. Written as DNA, the CDR3 is TGTGCCAGCAGCCGTCCAGGGGCTGAGCAGTTCTTC.